This paragraph reports one T cell receptor beta chain. The sample is drawn from a study of blood T cell repertoires in COVID-19. Germline V gene sequence: CDR1 LNHDA, CDR2 SQIVND (reference sequence). J was trimmed by 4 bases and V by 3 bases; bases with no gene match: 6. This CDR3 is 16 amino acids long. Assay: immunoSEQ multiplex PCR; the TCRdb copy retains only in-frame clones and omits some. The sample shows over 200,000 clones, roughly nine tenths of them seen only once. The chain is built from TRBV19 and TRBJ1-5, with 10 bases fitting TRBD1. The clonotype comes from a man between 60 and 75 years old who had recovered from COVID-19. The sequenced sample consisted of peripheral blood. The CDR3: CASSMGQGRVNQPQHF. CDR3 bases: TGTGCCAGTAGTATGGGACAGGGGAGGGTAAATCAGCCCCAGCATTTT.